One T cell receptor beta chain is described in this entry. What it recognizes is unknown. The data belong to a study of cytomegalovirus exposure and HLA in healthy donors. For the study at large: Early on, a data release was issued that held roughly 80 million unique TCRs from HLA-typed donors. Assignment to the Caucasian-associated ancestry cluster applied to around four fifths of the approximately 370 genotyped donors. Study conclusions and caveats: For presence/absence analyses, sequencing depth was assumed to be roughly uniform across donors. Several top significant clusters appeared, in a later analysis, to be linked to common viral pathogens.

With 60 Vbeta and 13 Jbeta primers, the PCR was carried out. TCRdb's table, derived via immunoSEQ multiplex PCR, lists solely in-frame clones and lacks some. The data contain roughly 190,000 clones, about 9.4% of them singletons. This TCR derives from a woman between 25 and 40 years old in good health and CMV-seropositive. Sequenced: PBMCs.

The CDR3 is CASSLVPGGGAFEQFF. CDR3 sequence (DNA): TGTGCCAGCAGCTTAGTCCCGGGTGGTGGGGCCTTTGAGCAGTTCTTC. The genes are TRBV7-8 and TRBJ2-1, with D maybe TRBD1 (5 bases). Germline loops: CDR1 SGHVS, CDR2 FQNEAQ. The CDR3 is 16 residues long. Trimming pared 1 base from V and 9 bases from J, leaving 19 bases between.